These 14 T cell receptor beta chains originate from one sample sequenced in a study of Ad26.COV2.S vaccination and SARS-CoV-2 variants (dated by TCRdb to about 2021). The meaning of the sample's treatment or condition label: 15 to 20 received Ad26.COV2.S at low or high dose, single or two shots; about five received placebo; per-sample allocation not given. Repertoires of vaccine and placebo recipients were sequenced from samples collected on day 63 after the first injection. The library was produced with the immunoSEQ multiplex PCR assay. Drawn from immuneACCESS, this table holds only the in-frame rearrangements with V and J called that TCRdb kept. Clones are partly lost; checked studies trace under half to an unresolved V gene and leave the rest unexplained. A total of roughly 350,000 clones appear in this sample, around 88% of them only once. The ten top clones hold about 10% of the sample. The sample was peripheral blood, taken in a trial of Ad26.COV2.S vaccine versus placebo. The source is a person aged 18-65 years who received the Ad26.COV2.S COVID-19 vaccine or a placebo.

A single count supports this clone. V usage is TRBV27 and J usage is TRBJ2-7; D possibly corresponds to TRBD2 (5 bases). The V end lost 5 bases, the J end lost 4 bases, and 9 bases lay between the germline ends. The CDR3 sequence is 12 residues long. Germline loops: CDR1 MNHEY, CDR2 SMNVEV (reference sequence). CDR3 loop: CASSRTGYEQYF. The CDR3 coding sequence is TGTGCCAGCAGTCGGACGGGATACGAGCAGTACTTC.

CDR3 sequence reads: CAISERGRGYEQYF. The CDR3 DNA sequence: TGTGCCATCAGTGAGCGTGGGAGAGGCTACGAGCAGTACTTC. V and J are TRBV10-3 and TRBJ2-7, with D perhaps matching TRBD2 (5 bases). This CDR3 comprises 14 residues. Trimming took 2 bases from V and 3 from J, leaving 11 bases between them. Germline assignment: CDR1 ENHRY and CDR2 SYGVKD.

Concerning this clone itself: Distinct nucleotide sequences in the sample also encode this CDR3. CDR3 loop: CASSYRRGPQETQYF. In nucleotides, the CDR3 is TGTGCCAGCAGTTACCGGCGGGGGCCCCAAGAGACCCAGTACTTC. The chain uses TRBV6-5 and TRBJ2-5, with TRBD2 as a possible D gene (7 bases). Trimming removed 2 bases from V and 1 base from J, with 11 bases in between. Germline V gene sequence: CDR1 MNHEY, CDR2 SVGAGI. The CDR3 has 15 amino acids.

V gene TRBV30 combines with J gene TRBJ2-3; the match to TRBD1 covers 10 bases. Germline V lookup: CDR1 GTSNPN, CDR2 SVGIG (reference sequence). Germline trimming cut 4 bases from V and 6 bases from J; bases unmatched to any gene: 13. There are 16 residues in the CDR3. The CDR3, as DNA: TGTGCCTGGACCCCCGGGGGACAGGGGAAGTGGGATACGCAGTATTTT. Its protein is CAWTPGGQGKWDTQYF.

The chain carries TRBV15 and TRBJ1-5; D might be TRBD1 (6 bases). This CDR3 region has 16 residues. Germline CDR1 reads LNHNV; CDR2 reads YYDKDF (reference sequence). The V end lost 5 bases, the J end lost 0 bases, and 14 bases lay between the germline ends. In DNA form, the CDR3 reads TGTGCCACCAGCGCGCGGGACAACCATAGCAATCAGCCCCAGCATTTT. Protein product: CATSARDNHSNQPQHF.

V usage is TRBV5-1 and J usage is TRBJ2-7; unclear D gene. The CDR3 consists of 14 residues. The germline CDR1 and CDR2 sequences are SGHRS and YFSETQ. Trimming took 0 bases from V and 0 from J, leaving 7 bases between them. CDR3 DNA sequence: TGCGCCAGCAGCTTGGCATGGAGCTCCTACGAGCAGTACTTC. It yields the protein CASSLAWSSYEQYF.

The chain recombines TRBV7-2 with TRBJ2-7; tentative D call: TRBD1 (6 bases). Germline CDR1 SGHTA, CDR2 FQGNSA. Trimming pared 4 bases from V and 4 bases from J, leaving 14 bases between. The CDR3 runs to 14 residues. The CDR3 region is CASSYQQGLYEQYF. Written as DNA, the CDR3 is TGTGCCAGCAGCTATCAGCAGGGGTTATACGAGCAGTACTTC.

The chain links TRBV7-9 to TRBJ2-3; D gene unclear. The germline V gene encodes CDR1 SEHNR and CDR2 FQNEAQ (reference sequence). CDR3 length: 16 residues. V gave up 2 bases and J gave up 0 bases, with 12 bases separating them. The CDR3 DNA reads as TGTGCCAGCAGCTTACATAGCTCCCCGAGCACAGATACGCAGTATTTT. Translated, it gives CASSLHSSPSTDTQYF.

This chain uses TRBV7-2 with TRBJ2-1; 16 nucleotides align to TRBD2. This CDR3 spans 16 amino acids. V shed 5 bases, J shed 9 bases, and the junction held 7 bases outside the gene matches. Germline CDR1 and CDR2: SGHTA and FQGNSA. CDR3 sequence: CASSPGLAGGPGEQFF. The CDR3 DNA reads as TGTGCCAGCAGCCCGGGACTAGCGGGGGGGCCGGGTGAGCAGTTCTTC.

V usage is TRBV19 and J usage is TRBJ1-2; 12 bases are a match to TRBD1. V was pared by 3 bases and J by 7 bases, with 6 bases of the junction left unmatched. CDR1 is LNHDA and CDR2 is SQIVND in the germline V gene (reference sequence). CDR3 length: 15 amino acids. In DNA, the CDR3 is TGTGCCAGTAGTATTGGGACAGGGGGCGCATCTGGCTACACCTTC. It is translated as CASSIGTGGASGYTF.

Written as DNA, the CDR3 is TGTGCCAGCAGCTCCGGGCCCACTCCAGCGCAGTATTTT. Protein: CASSSGPTPAQYF. The gene calls are TRBV27 and TRBJ2-3, with D hard to call. Germline-derived CDR1 and CDR2 are MNHEY and SMNVEV (reference sequence). The CDR3 length is 13 residues. V shed 6 bases and J shed 10 bases, with 17 bases lying between them.

CDR3 loop: CASSLDSLTSTDTQYF. The CDR3 DNA follows: TGTGCCAGCAGCTTAGACAGTTTAACTAGCACAGATACGCAGTATTTT. The chain couples TRBV7-9 to TRBJ2-3; D gene ambiguous. Trimming took off 1 base at V and 0 bases at J, with 11 bases between the two ends. This CDR3 has 16 residues. Germline V gene lookup returns CDR1 SEHNR and CDR2 FQNEAQ (reference sequence).

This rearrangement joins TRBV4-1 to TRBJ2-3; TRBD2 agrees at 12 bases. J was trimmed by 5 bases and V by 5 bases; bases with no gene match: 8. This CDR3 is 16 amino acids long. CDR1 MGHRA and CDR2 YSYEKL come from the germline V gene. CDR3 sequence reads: CASSTRLAGEEDTQYF. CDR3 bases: TGCGCCAGCAGCACCCGACTAGCGGGAGAGGAAGATACGCAGTATTTT.

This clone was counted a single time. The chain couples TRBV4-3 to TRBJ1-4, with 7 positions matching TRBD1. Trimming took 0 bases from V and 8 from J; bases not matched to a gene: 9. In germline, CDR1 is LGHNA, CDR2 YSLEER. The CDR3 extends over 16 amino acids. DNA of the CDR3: TGCGCCAGCAGCCAAGATAGGACGGCAGGGGGAGAAAAACTGTTTTTT. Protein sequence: CASSQDRTAGGEKLFF.